A selection of T cell receptor beta chains follows, all from one sample in a study of response to subunit inactivated influenza vaccine. Using its own MiXCR run on the RT-PCR reads, TCRdb lists one record per CDR3 protein. There are about 520,000 distinct CDR3 sequences in the sample; about 25% occur only once, and approximately 2% lies in the top ten. Sequencing was performed on CD4+ T cells sorted from PBMCs, taken 4 to 6 days after vaccination. The source is a man aged 50 to 59 who received an inactivated influenza vaccine. CDR3s include the opening cysteine and the closing phenylalanine or tryptophan. D genes are given only for firm matches. Clone size is not always given. Where it is, it says once, few, many or a class for expanded clones.

CDR3,DNA,J,V,D,size
CSVEKDRVGGNEQFF,TGCAGTGTTGAGAAGGACAGGGTCGGTGGCAATGAGCAGTTCTTC,TRBJ2-1,TRBV20-1,TRBD1,-
CASSERGMNTEAFF,TGTGCCAGCAGTGAAAGGGGGATGAACACTGAAGCTTTCTTT,TRBJ1-1,TRBV2,-,-
CASSSNGSPQYF,TGTGCCAGCAGTTCGAATGGGTCTCCGCAGTATTTT,TRBJ2-3,TRBV6-2/TRBV6-3,-,-
CATSVPGAHEQYF,TGTGCCACCAGTGTCCCAGGGGCCCACGAGCAGTACTTC,TRBJ2-7,TRBV24-1,-,few
CASSVRGAHRNSPLHF,TGTGCCAGCAGTGTCCGGGGGGCCCATCGTAATTCACCCCTCCACTTT,TRBJ1-6,TRBV27,-,-
CASSLGWTDYEQYF,TGTGCCAGCAGCTTAGGCTGGACAGACTACGAGCAGTACTTC,TRBJ2-7,TRBV7-8,-,-
CASPPSGHLRLYYNEQFF,TGTGCCAGCCCCCCCTCGGGCCACCTACGGCTCTACTACAATGAGCAGTTCTTC,TRBJ2-1,TRBV11-1,-,few
CASSQVRTLAEKLFF,TGCGCCAGCAGCCAAGTCAGGACCTTGGCCGAAAAACTGTTTTTT,TRBJ1-4,TRBV4-3,-,-
CATSRDLIRFGIGHYEQYF,TGTGCCACCAGCAGAGATTTAATCAGGTTTGGGATTGGACACTACGAGCAGTACTTC,TRBJ2-7,TRBV15,-,few
CATSRVRALGETQYF,TGTGCCACCAGCAGAGTCAGGGCCCTCGGAGAGACCCAGTACTTC,TRBJ2-5,TRBV15,-,few
CSARRGGHQETQYF,TGCAGTGCCCGGCGGGGCGGCCACCAAGAGACCCAGTACTTC,TRBJ2-5,TRBV20-1,-,few
CASSGGSGEGYTF,TGTGCCAGCAGTGGCGGGAGTGGAGAAGGCTACACCTTC,TRBJ1-2,TRBV25-1,-,-
CASSLLPGVNQPQHF,TGTGCCAGCAGTTTATTGCCAGGGGTAAATCAGCCCCAGCATTTT,TRBJ1-5,TRBV12-3/TRBV12-4,-,-
CASSLGEGRQETQYF,TGTGCCAGCAGCTTGGGAGAGGGGCGGCAAGAGACCCAGTACTTC,TRBJ2-5,TRBV5-5,-,many
CASSLDRGRWNEQFF,TGCGCCAGCAGCTTGGACAGGGGGCGTTGGAATGAGCAGTTCTTC,TRBJ2-1,TRBV5-1,TRBD1,few
CASSQLDPGELFF,TGCGCCAGCAGCCAGCTGGACCCCGGGGAGCTGTTTTTT,TRBJ2-2,TRBV5-1,-,-
CSASHLAGNADTQYF,TGCAGTGCTAGTCACTTAGCGGGAAACGCAGATACGCAGTATTTT,TRBJ2-3,TRBV20-1,TRBD2,-
CASSLQGFPLHF,TGTGCCAGCAGCTTACAGGGATTCCCCCTCCACTTT,TRBJ1-6,TRBV7-2,-,few
CASRKTGGTNEKLFF,TGTGCCAGCAGAAAAACAGGGGGAACTAATGAAAAACTGTTTTTT,TRBJ1-4,TRBV5-5,TRBD1,-
CARIRGGQPYEQYF,TGTGCCAGGATCAGGGGGGGACAACCCTACGAGCAGTACTTC,TRBJ2-7,TRBV6-1,-,few
CAISENQDTQYF,TGTGCCATCAGTGAAAATCAAGATACGCAGTATTTT,TRBJ2-3,TRBV10-3,-,-
CASSLQGARNSPLHF,TGCGCCAGCAGCTTACAGGGGGCGAGAAATTCACCCCTCCACTTT,TRBJ1-6,TRBV5-1,TRBD1,few
CASSLSPRHQSYNEQFF,TGTGCCAGCAGTTTGAGCCCCCGACACCAGTCCTACAATGAGCAGTTCTTC,TRBJ2-1,TRBV28,-,-
CSASRLVDRGLRQPQHF,TGCAGTGCTAGTCGGCTTGTGGACAGGGGGCTGCGACAGCCCCAGCATTTT,TRBJ1-5,TRBV20-1,TRBD1,-
CASTLGTSGYTGELFF,TGCGCCAGCACCCTGGGGACTAGCGGGTACACCGGGGAGCTGTTTTTT,TRBJ2-2,TRBV5-1,TRBD2,few
CASSQVGREDEKLFF,TGTGCCAGCAGCCAAGTGGGCAGGGAGGATGAAAAACTGTTTTTT,TRBJ1-4,TRBV4-2,-,-
CATQPSRYRSSYNEQFF,TGTGCCACCCAGCCTAGCCGATACAGAAGCTCCTACAATGAGCAGTTCTTC,TRBJ2-1,TRBV2,-,-
CASSPMMYGYTF,TGTGCCAGCAGTCCAATGATGTATGGCTACACCTTC,TRBJ1-2,TRBV12-3/TRBV12-4,-,-
CASSSQPGLADEQYF,TGTGCCAGCAGCTCGCAACCGGGACTAGCGGACGAGCAGTACTTC,TRBJ2-7,TRBV7-2,TRBD2,few
CASSVSTGNTGELFF,TGTGCCAGCAGCGTATCAACAGGGAACACCGGGGAGCTGTTTTTT,TRBJ2-2,TRBV9,-,-
CASSRIPFAEFIFETQYF,TGTGCCAGCAGCCGAATCCCCTTTGCGGAATTCATTTTTGAGACCCAGTACTTC,TRBJ2-5,TRBV11-1,-,few
CASSFRRGANEQFF,TGTGCCAGCAGCTTTCGCAGGGGAGCGAATGAGCAGTTCTTC,TRBJ2-1,TRBV7-2,-,-